The source of this T cell receptor (beta chain) is a study of cytomegalovirus exposure and HLA in healthy donors. V lost 7 bases and J lost 4, with 16 bases in between. The CDR3 is 14 amino acids. Germline V gives CDR1 MDHEN, CDR2 SYDVKM. Primers for the PCR totalled 60 Vbeta and 13 Jbeta. Some clones are missing from TCRdb's copy, which holds only in-frame ones; the method was immunoSEQ multiplex PCR. This sample has just over 150,000 clones, with about 85% found just once. The TCR comes from a male donor in good health and CMV-seropositive. The source material was PBMCs. This rearrangement joins TRBV28 to TRBJ1-1; maybe TRBD1 (6 bases). CDR3 region: CASTLGGLGTEAFF. CDR3 sequence (DNA): TGTGCCAGCACCTTGGGGGGGCTCGGCACTGAAGCTTTCTTT.